The 19 T cell receptor beta chains reported below all come from one sample, sequenced in a study of T-cell reconstitution after alpha-beta-depleted transplantation in children. Unique molecular identifiers were incorporated during preparation of the TCRbeta library. Each CDR3 protein is one row after TCRdb ran MiXCR on the PCR reads. Altogether some 200,000 distinct CDR3 sequences are present, roughly 15% being singletons, with the ten largest covering about 12%. Sequences were derived from PBMCs from the stem cell graft donor, sampled from the stem cell graft. The origin of the receptors is a human donor who donated a stem cell graft to a child with acute lymphoblastic leukemia.

This clonotype was counted at least ten times. Here the CDR3 reads CASAQRWGGPGDTQYF. In nucleotides, the CDR3 is TGTGCCAGCGCCCAACGGTGGGGAGGGCCAGGGGATACGCAGTATTTT. The chain uses TRBV7-9 and TRBJ2-3; TRBD2 aligns across 7 bases. Losses at the gene ends were 8 bases for V and 6 bases for J; bases not matched to a gene: 17. This CDR3 comprises 16 residues. CDR1 is SEHNR and CDR2 is FQNEAQ in the germline V gene (reference sequence).

This clonotype was observed at least ten times. The chain uses TRBV29-1 and TRBJ1-1; tentatively, D is TRBD1 (5 bases). The germline CDR1 and CDR2 sequences are SQVTM and ANQGSEA. V lost 4 bases, J lost 1 base, and 13 bases lay in between. The CDR3 consists of 14 residues. CDR3: CSVALTDENTEAFF. DNA for the CDR3: TGCAGCGTTGCGTTGACAGATGAGAACACTGAAGCTTTCTTT.

In its sample, this clonotype was seen many times. V usage is TRBV10-3 and J usage is TRBJ2-7; 8 bases are a match to TRBD2. The CDR3 has 16 residues. CDR1 and CDR2 (germline): ENHRY, SYGVKD. With V trimmed by 0 bases and J by 2 bases, 6 bases remained unmatched. CDR3 nucleotide sequence: TGTGCCATCAGTGAGTCGGCCCAGCGGGGGACCTACGAGCAGTACTTC. This sequence encodes CAISESAQRGTYEQYF.

Many counts were recorded for this clonotype. This chain links TRBV5-1 with TRBJ2-1; 8 bases are shared with TRBD2. Germline CDR1 reads SGHRS; CDR2 reads YFSETQ. V was clipped by 0 bases and J by 3 bases; unmatched bases: 2. The CDR3 is 15 amino acids. This CDR3 reads CASSLVSGSYNEQFF. The CDR3 region has the DNA TGCGCCAGCAGCTTGGTGAGCGGGAGCTACAATGAGCAGTTCTTC.

This clonotype came up many times. V usage is TRBV12-3 or TRBV12-4 and J usage is TRBJ2-7; D is possibly TRBD2 (5 bases). This CDR3 region has 11 residues. With 6 bases removed from V and 5 bases from J, the gap between germline ends came to 8 bases. The DNA of the CDR3 is TGTGCCAGCAGGACTAAAGACGAGCAGTACTTC. Its translation: CASRTKDEQYF.

This clonotype was seen many times. This sequence joins TRBV11-2 and TRBJ2-5, with TRBD1 matching over 8 bases. The CDR3 consists of 15 residues. Germline V gene lookup returns CDR1 SGHAT and CDR2 FQNNGV. Trimming removed 5 bases from V and 3 bases from J; junction bases left unmatched: 8. The DNA for the CDR3 is TGTGCCAGCAGCACTCGGGGACAGGACGAAGAGACCCAGTACTTC. Protein sequence: CASSTRGQDEETQYF.

This clonotype has a count of ten or more. This chain links TRBV20-1 with TRBJ2-3, with 8 bases matching TRBD2. Germline V gene lookup returns CDR1 DFQATT and CDR2 SNEGSKA (reference sequence). This CDR3 region has 12 residues. J lost 4 bases, V lost 6 bases, and 3 bases had no gene match. In DNA, the CDR3 is TGCAGTGCAGTAGCGGGGCCAGATACGCAGTATTTT. It encodes CSAVAGPDTQYF.

This clonotype was detected once. A read error may explain this, as a much larger clone is one base away. The V and J genes are TRBV5-6 and TRBJ2-3; 12 bases align to TRBD2. Trimming at V came to 3 bases and at J to 4 bases, leaving 9 bases not matched to a gene. Germline CDR1 is SGHDT and CDR2 is YYEEEE. This CDR3 is built from 17 residues. CDR3 residues: CASSYRTLAGGPDTQYF. The CDR3 DNA reads TGTGCCAGCAGCTACCGCACCCTAGCGGGAGGGCCAGATACGCAGTATTTT.

This clonotype has ten or more counts. The chain links TRBV7-8 to TRBJ1-4, with TRBD1 identical over 8 bases. Trimming took 5 bases from V and 8 from J; bases not matched to a gene: 10. This CDR3 is built from 15 residues. Looked up from germline, CDR1 is SGHVS and CDR2 is FQNEAQ. DNA for the CDR3: TGTGCCAGCAGCACGCGGACAGGGTATAGAGAAAAACTGTTTTTT. It encodes CASSTRTGYREKLFF.

This clonotype was found many times. The chain joins TRBV5-1 to TRBJ1-1; D remains ambiguous. Germline-derived CDR1 and CDR2 are SGHRS and YFSETQ. CDR3 length equals 13 residues. V was clipped by 0 bases and J by 1 base, with 4 bases between them. The CDR3 is CASSLDSNTEAFF. CDR3 in DNA: TGCGCCAGCAGCTTGGACTCGAACACTGAAGCTTTCTTT.

This clonotype was observed a single time. V and J are TRBV20-1 and TRBJ2-7; 11 bases are shared with TRBD1. The CDR3 has 15 amino acids. Germline CDR1 and CDR2: DFQATT and SNEGSKA (reference sequence). After removal of 0 bases from V and 2 bases from J, the junction contained 3 bases not matched to a gene. This CDR3 is CSARDQGQGAYEQYF. CDR3 in DNA: TGCAGTGCTAGAGATCAGGGACAGGGGGCCTACGAGCAGTACTTC.

This clonotype was recorded many times. The chain couples TRBV7-6 to TRBJ2-1; TRBD2 matches 9 bases. The CDR3 loop spans 19 amino acids. V lost 2 bases to trimming and J lost 2 bases; unmatched junction nucleotides: 13. Germline V gene lookup returns CDR1 SGHVS and CDR2 FNYEAQ. The CDR3 region is CASSLRVGIAGVTYNEQFF. CDR3 bases: TGTGCCAGCAGCTTAAGGGTCGGTATAGCGGGAGTAACCTACAATGAGCAGTTCTTC.

This clonotype was counted ten times or more. V usage is TRBV12-3 or TRBV12-4 and J usage is TRBJ2-7, with D tentatively TRBD2 (6 bases). V was clipped by 5 bases and J by 4 bases, with 15 bases between them. The CDR3 spans 14 residues. CDR3 bases: TGTGCCAGCAGTCCCAGGAGGGAACTGTACGAGCAGTACTTC. This encodes CASSPRRELYEQYF.

In this sample, this clonotype turned up many times. This sequence joins TRBV7-8 and TRBJ2-1, with a tentative D call TRBD1 (6 bases). CDR1 and CDR2 (germline): SGHVS, FQNEAQ. Trimming shortened V by 2 bases and J by 3 bases, and 11 bases separated the two germline ends. This CDR3 contains 15 residues. As DNA, the CDR3 is TGTGCCAGCAGCTTAAGTTCAGGGGACTACAATGAGCAGTTCTTC. This translates into CASSLSSGDYNEQFF.

V gene TRBV30 combines with J gene TRBJ2-1; D uncertain. The CDR3 extends over 14 amino acids. Germline CDR1 reads GTSNPN; CDR2 reads SVGIG (reference sequence). Trimming shortened V by 3 bases and J by 0 bases, and 9 bases separated the two germline ends. In DNA, the CDR3 is TGTGCCTGGAGCCGATCATCCTCCTACAATGAGCAGTTCTTC. Translated, it gives CAWSRSSSYNEQFF.

This clonotype has a count of ten or more. The chain carries TRBV5-1 and TRBJ2-3; D is unresolved. V shed 0 bases and J shed 2 bases, with 16 bases lying between them. Germline CDR1 and CDR2: SGHRS and YFSETQ. The CDR3 totals 17 residues. CDR3 in DNA: TGCGCCAGCAGCTTGGAATTTGCCAGAGATCCCACAGATACGCAGTATTTT. Residues: CASSLEFARDPTDTQYF.

The V and J genes are TRBV11-3 and TRBJ1-4; 8 bases fit TRBD1. With V trimmed by 0 bases and J by 8 bases, 5 bases remained unmatched. The CDR3 is made up of 15 amino acids. Germline assignment: CDR1 SGHNT and CDR2 YENEEA. The CDR3 is CASSLDQGAQEKLFF. CDR3 nucleotides: TGTGCCAGCAGCTTAGATCAGGGGGCGCAGGAAAAACTGTTTTTT.

This clonotype occurred many times. The chain is built from TRBV5-5 and TRBJ2-5; 10 nucleotides agree with TRBD1. V was pared by 3 bases and J by 2 bases, with 7 bases of the junction left unmatched. Germline CDR1 is SGHKS and CDR2 is YYEKEE (reference sequence). The CDR3 runs 16 residues. The CDR3 sequence: CASSSLGQGGQETQYF. In DNA form, the CDR3 reads TGTGCCAGCAGCTCCCTAGGACAGGGGGGTCAAGAGACCCAGTACTTC.

The table lists this clonotype with many counts. The chain employs TRBV20-1 and TRBJ2-1; TRBD2 matches at 10 bases. The germline gives CDR1 DFQATT, CDR2 SNEGSKA (reference sequence). The CDR3 consists of 15 residues. V trimming: 3 bases; J trimming: 5 bases; junction bases outside the gene matches: 7. CDR3 sequence (DNA): TGCAGTGCTAGGGCGAGCGGGAGGGCTAACAATGAGCAGTTCTTC. Translating it yields CSARASGRANNEQFF.